The clone carrying this T cell receptor beta chain has only a few counts. Its specificity is not known. The data derive from a study of beta chain features in type 1 diabetes. Points from the study as a whole: Naive, central memory and Treg TCRB repertoires seemed to resemble each other more closely in patients than they did in healthy donors. Type 1 diabetes patients showed a moderate but significant shortening of TCRB CDR3s in all four CD4+ subsets. Shorter templates might be favored by PCR, equally in patients and controls.

Sorting gave populations that all exceeded 95% purity. Isolated RNA was reverse transcribed in full, so expressed TCRB transcripts were sequenced. The table came from immunoSEQ multiplex PCR; TCRdb's copy has only in-frame clones and leaves some out. The sample carries about 27,000 clones, roughly 56% recorded once. Sequencing input: Tregs from blood. The receptor was derived from a woman aged 18-29 years with type 1 diabetes.

The DNA of the CDR3 is TGTGCCAGCAGTCCATACAATGAGCAGTTCTTC. This translates into CASSPYNEQFF. The chain recombines TRBV6-6 with TRBJ2-1; D unclear. Deletions cut 5 bases from V and 4 bases from J, with 3 bases between. Germline values: CDR1 MNHNY, CDR2 SVGAGI (reference sequence). The CDR3 covers 11 residues.